What follows are 30 T cell receptor beta chains derived from one specimen sequenced in a study of blood T cells in healthy people across ages. A second PCR, run for 7 to 11 cycles, used a sample-barcoded 5' primer plus a J-beta primer mix. MiXCR was run by TCRdb on the 5' RACE reads, yielding one entry per CDR3 protein. Of about 780,000 distinct CDR3 sequences in the sample, about 26% are singletons; the top ten hold under 3%. The same data also went into a second study, on T cells of mothers and their children.

Sequencing was done on a sample of blood. All receptors derive from a boy younger than 18 in good health.

This clonotype was observed a handful of times. V gene TRBV20-1 combines with J gene TRBJ1-6; D is possibly TRBD1 (5 bases). V lost 3 bases and J lost 0, with 12 bases in between. The CDR3 runs to 16 residues. Germline values: CDR1 DFQATT, CDR2 SNEGSKA (reference sequence). The CDR3 here is CSASARQSSYNSPLHF. CDR3 DNA sequence: TGCAGTGCTAGCGCCCGACAGAGCTCCTATAATTCACCCCTCCACTTT.

This clonotype has a handful of counts. V and J are TRBV12-3 or TRBV12-4 and TRBJ1-3, with unresolved D. This CDR3 region has 14 residues. The germline V and J ends were trimmed by 1 base and 0 bases, with 4 bases remaining between them. CDR3 sequence: CASSLGPSGNTIYF. CDR3 nucleotide sequence: TGTGCCAGCAGTTTAGGGCCCTCTGGAAACACCATATATTTT.

The rearrangement links TRBV3-1 to TRBJ2-5; D is unresolved. The end of the DNA fits TRBJ2-7 better, so the J call may be wrong. Germline V gene lookup returns CDR1 LGHDT and CDR2 YNNKEL (reference sequence). The length of the CDR3 is 14 residues. The CDR3 loop is CASSQEGPFGEQYF. The CDR3 DNA follows: TGTGCCAGCAGCCAAGAAGGCCCTTTTGGCGAGCAGTACTTC.

The V gene is TRBV20-1, the J gene TRBJ2-3, with 9 bases identical to TRBD1. The CDR3 is 13 residues long. Germline V gene lookup returns CDR1 DFQATT and CDR2 SNEGSKA (reference sequence). With 5 bases clipped from V and 3 bases from J, the junction kept 3 bases outside the gene matches. This CDR3 reads CSASTGGTDTQYF. CDR3 bases: TGCAGTGCTTCGACAGGGGGGACAGATACGCAGTATTTT.

This chain connects TRBV12-3 or TRBV12-4 to TRBJ2-2; D uncertain. V was trimmed by 2 bases and J by 6 bases, leaving 10 bases between them. There are 14 residues in the CDR3. The CDR3 region has the DNA TGTGCCAGCAGTTTAAGACTCCCGGCCGGGGAGCTGTTTTTT. Protein: CASSLRLPAGELFF.

The chain carries TRBV2 and TRBJ2-4, with 8 bases fitting TRBD1. CDR1 and CDR2 (germline): SNHLY, FYNNEI. V lost 6 bases to trimming and J lost 2 bases; unmatched junction nucleotides: 3. The CDR3 has 14 residues. The CDR3 loop is CASSWTGTKNIQYF. The CDR3 region has the DNA TGTGCCAGCAGCTGGACAGGGACCAAAAACATTCAGTACTTC.

V and J are TRBV5-1 and TRBJ2-2, with D perhaps TRBD2 (6 bases). Between the trimmed V and J ends, which lost 0 bases and 3 bases, there was a span of 18 bases. This CDR3 region has 18 residues. Germline V gene data show CDR1 as SGHRS and CDR2 as YFSETQ. The CDR3 bases are TGCGCCAGCAGCTTGGCGCGGGGCCTGCCTTCGGACACCGGGGAGCTGTTTTTT. The encoded protein is CASSLARGLPSDTGELFF.

This clonotype was counted only a few times. The chain employs TRBV18 and TRBJ2-3; 10 positions agree with TRBD2. In germline, CDR1 is KGHSH, CDR2 LQKENI. There are 17 residues in the CDR3. V was pared by 3 bases and J by 6 bases, with 12 bases of the junction left unmatched. The CDR3 reads CASSPPQGTSGVDTQYF. The CDR3 DNA follows: TGTGCCAGCTCACCGCCCCAGGGAACTAGCGGGGTGGATACGCAGTATTTT.

The table lists this clonotype with a few counts. DNA for the CDR3: TGTGCCAGCAGCTTGGGGGGCGGCCCCACCAAAAACATTCAGTACTTC. It is translated as CASSLGGGPTKNIQYF. This rearrangement joins TRBV7-6 to TRBJ2-4; the D gene could be TRBD1 or TRBD2 (6 bases each). In germline, CDR1 is SGHVS, CDR2 FNYEAQ. The CDR3 length is 16 residues. V lost 3 bases and J 2 bases, leaving 14 bases between the germline ends.

The chain couples TRBV20-1 to TRBJ1-3; D unresolved. In germline, CDR1 is DFQATT, CDR2 SNEGSKA (reference sequence). V was clipped by 0 bases and J by 7 bases, with 13 bases between them. The CDR3 length is 14 residues. The CDR3 DNA follows: TGCAGTGCTAGAGATGTAGGAGGTAGTAACACCATATATTTT. Amino acids: CSARDVGGSNTIYF.

The V gene is TRBV29-1, the J gene TRBJ2-1; TRBD1 is a possible D gene (6 bases). The J call may be in error: the DNA end matches TRBJ2-5 better. This CDR3 contains 11 residues. Germline values: CDR1 SQVTM, CDR2 ANQGSEA. CDR3 region: CSIPKGGTQYF. The CDR3 DNA reads as TGCAGCATCCCAAAAGGGGGGACCCAGTACTTC.

The V gene is TRBV4-1, the J gene TRBJ2-7; perhaps D is TRBD1 or TRBD2 (5 bases each). The length of the CDR3 is 17 residues. Germline V gene lookup returns CDR1 MGHRA and CDR2 YSYEKL. V lost 1 base to trimming and J lost 5 bases, with 21 bases between them. The CDR3 protein is CASSQGPRGPRGNEQYF. Here the CDR3 DNA reads TGCGCCAGCAGCCAAGGTCCTCGGGGACCGAGGGGAAACGAGCAGTACTTC.

The rearrangement uses TRBV3-1 and TRBJ2-5; D ambiguous. The CDR3 covers 12 residues. Trimming removed 6 bases from V and 3 bases from J, with 8 bases in between. CDR1 LGHDT and CDR2 YNNKEL come from the germline V gene (reference sequence). The CDR3 nucleotides are TGTGCCAGCAGGGGTTTTGAAGAGACCCAGTACTTC. This gives the protein CASRGFEETQYF.

The chain uses TRBV20-1 and TRBJ2-1, with 8 positions matching TRBD2. Germline V lookup: CDR1 DFQATT, CDR2 SNEGSKA (reference sequence). This CDR3 has 12 amino acids. The trim removed 3 bases at V and 7 bases at J, leaving 2 bases unmatched. The CDR3 region is CSASGGGNEQFF. The DNA for the CDR3 is TGCAGTGCTAGCGGGGGGGGGAATGAGCAGTTCTTC.

This clonotype was counted a few times. J is TRBJ1-4 and V is TRBV10-3; tentative D call: TRBD1 (6 bases). Germline CDR1 and CDR2: ENHRY and SYGVKD. CDR3 length equals 16 residues. V was cut by 0 bases and J by 8 bases, with 16 bases left in between. Here the CDR3 DNA reads TGTGCCATCAGTGAGTCGACAGGAGGTAATAGAGAAAAACTGTTTTTT. This codes for CAISESTGGNREKLFF.

The J gene is TRBJ2-1, the V gene TRBV14, with TRBD1 matching 10 bases. Per germline, CDR1 SGHDN and CDR2 FVKESK. Losses at the gene ends were 5 bases for V and 7 bases for J; bases not matched to a gene: 8. The CDR3 has 15 amino acids. This CDR3 is CASSETGTGVNEQFF. CDR3 nucleotides: TGTGCCAGCAGCGAAACCGGGACAGGGGTTAATGAGCAGTTCTTC.

J is TRBJ1-2 and V is TRBV30; the D gene is possibly TRBD1 (6 bases). Trimming took off 1 base at V and 2 bases at J, with 11 bases between the two ends. The germline gives CDR1 GTSNPN, CDR2 SVGIG (reference sequence). The CDR3 runs to 14 residues. In DNA form, the CDR3 reads TGTGCCTGGAGTGGTAGGGGGGGAAACTATGGCTACACCTTC. It specifies CAWSGRGGNYGYTF.

The chain has TRBV5-1 and TRBJ2-1; 8 bases match TRBD2. V shed 1 base and J 4 bases; nucleotides not matched to a gene: 4. Germline assignment: CDR1 SGHRS and CDR2 YFSETQ. This CDR3 has 15 residues. The CDR3 spells CASSLNSGEYNEQFF. CDR3 DNA sequence: TGCGCCAGCAGCTTGAATAGCGGGGAATACAATGAGCAGTTCTTC.

The chain is built from TRBV30 and TRBJ1-3; D is perhaps TRBD1 (5 bases). Trimming stripped 4 bases from V and 7 bases from J, with 17 bases between. The CDR3 consists of 14 residues. From germline, CDR1 is GTSNPN and CDR2 SVGIG (reference sequence). The CDR3 sequence is CAWNGGALGNTIYF. The CDR3 nucleotides are TGTGCCTGGAACGGCGGGGCTCTTGGGAACACCATATATTTT.

This chain links TRBV2 with TRBJ2-7; TRBD1 matches 8 bases. The CDR3 has 13 residues. V gave up 7 bases and J gave up 7 bases; unmatched junction bases: 9. Per germline, CDR1 SNHLY and CDR2 FYNNEI. CDR3 DNA: TGTGCCAGCACCACGACAGGGGCGGCAGAGCAGTACTTC. This sequence encodes CASTTTGAAEQYF.

The rearrangement links TRBV6-1 to TRBJ2-7, with 9 positions matching TRBD1. Per germline, CDR1 MNHNS and CDR2 SASEGT. The CDR3 length is 16 residues. V lost 3 bases to trimming and J lost 5 bases; unmatched junction nucleotides: 11. CDR3 protein: CASSERPDRGSNEQYF. The CDR3 DNA reads as TGTGCCAGCAGTGAGCGGCCGGACAGGGGTTCCAACGAGCAGTACTTC.

This clonotype has just a few counts. Compared with germline, one end of the junction differs, possibly owing to a read error. The chain joins TRBV12-5 to TRBJ2-3, with 8 positions matching TRBD2. The CDR3 is 16 amino acids. Germline V gene data show CDR1 as LGHNT and CDR2 as FRNRAP. CDR3 DNA: TGTGCTAGTGGTTTGGTACTCAGCGGGGGCACAGACACGCAGTATTTT. This codes for CASGLVLSGGTDTQYF.

Here the CDR3 reads CASRSDGEAFF. The CDR3 bases are TGTGCCAGCAGGTCGGACGGTGAAGCTTTCTTT. J is TRBJ1-1 and V is TRBV5-6, with unresolved D. Germline V gene sequence: CDR1 SGHDT, CDR2 YYEEEE. The CDR3 length is 11 residues. V was shortened by 5 bases and J by 7 bases, with 9 bases between the two germline ends.

A few counts support this clonotype. The chain links TRBV20-1 to TRBJ2-1; either TRBD1 or TRBD2 may fit D (5 bases each). The CDR3 loop spans 15 amino acids. Germline assignment: CDR1 DFQATT and CDR2 SNEGSKA (reference sequence). V lost 2 bases, J lost 4 bases, and 15 bases lay in between. The CDR3 loop reads CSARQPGRGYNEQFF. The CDR3 bases are TGCAGTGCTAGACAACCGGGACGGGGATACAATGAGCAGTTCTTC.

V gene TRBV29-1 combines with J gene TRBJ2-5, with D tentatively TRBD1 (5 bases). CDR3 length equals 12 residues. The V gene lost 5 bases and the J gene lost 5 bases, with 12 bases spanning the gap. Germline CDR1 is SQVTM and CDR2 is ANQGSEA. The CDR3 DNA reads TGCAGCGTTACGCAGGGTGCGGAGACCCAGTACTTC. Encoded protein: CSVTQGAETQYF. The full variable domain, its missing parts supplied by reference TRBV29-1 and TRBJ2-5, is SAVISQKPSRDICQRGTSLTIQCQVDSQVTMMFWYRQQPGQSLTLIATANQGSEATYESGFVIDKFPISRPNLTFSTLTVSNMSPEDSSIYLCSVTQGAETQYFGPGTRLLVL.

The table lists this clonotype with a few counts. The chain links TRBV29-1 to TRBJ2-5; 8 nucleotides match TRBD1. The J call may not be correct, given that the DNA end is closer to TRBJ2-7. This CDR3 comprises 14 residues. CDR1 is SQVTM, CDR2 ANQGSEA, per germline. The CDR3 DNA sequence: TGCAGCGTTGAAGGACAGGGGAGCTCCTACGAGCAGTACTTC. Its translation is CSVEGQGSSYEQYF.

This clonotype was seen only a few times. The genes are TRBV5-1 and TRBJ2-7, with TRBD1 identical over 7 bases. Per the germline V gene, CDR1 is SGHRS and CDR2 is YFSETQ. The CDR3 length is 15 residues. V trimming: 0 bases; J trimming: 6 bases; junction bases outside the gene matches: 9. This chain's CDR3 is CASSLGLQGFAEQYF. The CDR3 region has the DNA TGCGCCAGCAGCTTGGGGTTACAGGGGTTTGCCGAGCAGTACTTC.

This clonotype showed up just a few times. The rearrangement uses TRBV7-2 and TRBJ2-5; D uncertain. The CDR3 has 13 amino acids. Trimming shortened V by 3 bases and J by 5 bases, and 10 bases separated the two germline ends. Germline assignment: CDR1 SGHTA and CDR2 FQGNSA. CDR3 nucleotide sequence: TGTGCCAGCAGCTTTTTAGCTTGGGAGACCCAGTACTTC. This sequence encodes CASSFLAWETQYF.

The chain is built from TRBV19 and TRBJ2-1, with D possibly called TRBD1 or TRBD2 (5 bases each). The DNA end lines up better with TRBJ2-7; the J call may be wrong. This CDR3 has 13 residues. Germline lookup yields CDR1 LNHDA and CDR2 SQIVND (reference sequence). CDR3 in amino acids: CASSITRGHEQYF. CDR3 DNA: TGTGCCAGTAGTATAACCCGGGGACACGAGCAGTACTTC.

CDR3 sequence: CSVARVDEKLFF. CDR3 DNA: TGCAGCGTTGCCAGGGTCGATGAAAAACTGTTTTTT. The rearrangement links TRBV29-1 to TRBJ1-4, with D perhaps matching TRBD1 (5 bases). CDR3 length: 12 amino acids. The germline gives CDR1 SQVTM, CDR2 ANQGSEA. Trimming cost V 4 bases and J 6 bases, with 9 bases left between them.